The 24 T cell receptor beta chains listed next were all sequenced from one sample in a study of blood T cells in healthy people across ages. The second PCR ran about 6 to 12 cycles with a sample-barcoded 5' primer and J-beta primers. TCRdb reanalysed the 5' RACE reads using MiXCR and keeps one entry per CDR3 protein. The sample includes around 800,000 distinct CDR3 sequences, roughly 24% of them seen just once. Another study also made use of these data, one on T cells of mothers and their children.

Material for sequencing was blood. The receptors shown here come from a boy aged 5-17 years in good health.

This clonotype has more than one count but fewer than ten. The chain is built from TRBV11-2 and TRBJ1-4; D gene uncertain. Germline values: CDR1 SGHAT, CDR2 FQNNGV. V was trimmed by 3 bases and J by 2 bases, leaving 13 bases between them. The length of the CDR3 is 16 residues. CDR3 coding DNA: TGTGCCAGCAGCTTCGTTTACGGCGGGACTAATGAAAAACTGTTTTTT. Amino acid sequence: CASSFVYGGTNEKLFF.

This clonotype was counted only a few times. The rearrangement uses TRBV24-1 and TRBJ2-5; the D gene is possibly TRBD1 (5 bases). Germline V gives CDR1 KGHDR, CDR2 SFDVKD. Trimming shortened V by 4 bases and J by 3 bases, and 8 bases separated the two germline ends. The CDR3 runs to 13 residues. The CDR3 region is CATSEAGKETQYF. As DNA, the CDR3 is TGTGCCACCAGTGAAGCAGGGAAAGAGACCCAGTACTTC.

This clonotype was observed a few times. The CDR3 region has the DNA TGTGCCAGCAGCCGCCCCGGGGCGGAGACTGAAGCTTTCTTT. It is translated as CASSRPGAETEAFF. The J gene is TRBJ1-1, the V gene TRBV3-1, with D perhaps matching TRBD1 (5 bases). Trimming cost V 4 bases and J 5 bases, with 14 bases left between them. This CDR3 is built from 14 residues. Germline CDR1 LGHDT, CDR2 YNNKEL (reference sequence).

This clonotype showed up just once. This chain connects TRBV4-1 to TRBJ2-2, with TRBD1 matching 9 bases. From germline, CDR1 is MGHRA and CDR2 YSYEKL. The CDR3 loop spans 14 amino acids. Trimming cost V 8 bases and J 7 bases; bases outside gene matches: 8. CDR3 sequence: CASGTGIVGGELFF. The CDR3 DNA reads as TGCGCCAGCGGGACAGGGATAGTTGGCGGGGAGCTGTTTTTT.

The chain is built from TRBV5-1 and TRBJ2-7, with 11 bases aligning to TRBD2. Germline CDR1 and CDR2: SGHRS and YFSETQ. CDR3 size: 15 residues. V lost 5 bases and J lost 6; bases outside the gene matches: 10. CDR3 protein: CASRETSGDLREQYF. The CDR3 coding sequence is TGCGCCAGCAGAGAGACTAGCGGGGACCTACGCGAGCAGTACTTC.

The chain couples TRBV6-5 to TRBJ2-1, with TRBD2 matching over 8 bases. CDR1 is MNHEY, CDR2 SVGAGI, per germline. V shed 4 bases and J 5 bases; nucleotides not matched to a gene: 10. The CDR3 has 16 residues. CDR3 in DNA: TGTGCCAGCAGTTTTAAAGCGGGGGCCCTCAACAATGAGCAGTTCTTC. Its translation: CASSFKAGALNNEQFF.

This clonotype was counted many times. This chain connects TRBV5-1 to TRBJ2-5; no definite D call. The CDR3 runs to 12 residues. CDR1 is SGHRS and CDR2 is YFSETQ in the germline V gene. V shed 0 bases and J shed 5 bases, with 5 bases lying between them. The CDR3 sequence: CASSLGKETQYF. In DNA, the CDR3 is TGCGCCAGCAGCTTGGGCAAGGAGACCCAGTACTTC.

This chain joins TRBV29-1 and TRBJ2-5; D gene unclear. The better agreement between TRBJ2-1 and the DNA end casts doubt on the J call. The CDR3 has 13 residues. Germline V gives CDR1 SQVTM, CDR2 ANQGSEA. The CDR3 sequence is CSVEVTRDNEQFF. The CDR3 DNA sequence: TGCAGCGTAGAGGTAACCCGAGACAATGAGCAGTTCTTC.

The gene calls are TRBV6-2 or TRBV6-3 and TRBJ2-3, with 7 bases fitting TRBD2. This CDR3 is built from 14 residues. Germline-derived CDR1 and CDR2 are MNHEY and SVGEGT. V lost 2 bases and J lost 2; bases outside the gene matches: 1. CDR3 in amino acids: CASSYGTTTDTQYF. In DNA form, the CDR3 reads TGTGCCAGCAGTTACGGGACTACCACAGATACGCAGTATTTT.

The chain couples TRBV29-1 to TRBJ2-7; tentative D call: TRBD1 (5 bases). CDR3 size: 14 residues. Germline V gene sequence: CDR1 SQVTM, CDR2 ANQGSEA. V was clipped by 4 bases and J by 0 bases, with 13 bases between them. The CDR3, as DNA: TGCAGCGTTGCGGCGACAGTTAGCTCCTACGAGCAGTACTTC. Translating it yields CSVAATVSSYEQYF.

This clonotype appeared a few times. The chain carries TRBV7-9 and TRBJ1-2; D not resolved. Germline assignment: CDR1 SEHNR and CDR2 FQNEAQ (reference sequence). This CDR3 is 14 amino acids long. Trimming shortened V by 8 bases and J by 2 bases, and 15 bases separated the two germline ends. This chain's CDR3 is CASRYEGANYGYTF. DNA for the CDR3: TGTGCCAGCCGGTACGAGGGTGCGAACTATGGCTACACCTTC. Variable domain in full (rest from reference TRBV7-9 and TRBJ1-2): DTGVSQNPRHKITKRGQNVTFRCDPISEHNRLYWYRQTLGQGPEFLTYFQNEAQLEKSRLLSDRFSAERPKGSFSTLEIQRTEQGDSAMYLCASRYEGANYGYTFGSGTRLTVV.

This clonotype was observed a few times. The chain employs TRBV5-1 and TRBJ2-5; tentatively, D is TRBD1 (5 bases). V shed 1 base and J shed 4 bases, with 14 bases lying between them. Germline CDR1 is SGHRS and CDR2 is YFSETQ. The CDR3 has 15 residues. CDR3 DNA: TGCGCCAGCAGCTTGTACGGCAGGGCAGGAGAGACCCAGTACTTC. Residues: CASSLYGRAGETQYF.

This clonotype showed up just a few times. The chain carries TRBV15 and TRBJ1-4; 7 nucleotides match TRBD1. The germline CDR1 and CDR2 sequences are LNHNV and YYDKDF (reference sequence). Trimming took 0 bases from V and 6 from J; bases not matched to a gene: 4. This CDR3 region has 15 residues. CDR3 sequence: CATSRDQTGYEKLFF. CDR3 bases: TGTGCCACCAGCAGAGACCAGACAGGGTATGAAAAACTGTTTTTT.

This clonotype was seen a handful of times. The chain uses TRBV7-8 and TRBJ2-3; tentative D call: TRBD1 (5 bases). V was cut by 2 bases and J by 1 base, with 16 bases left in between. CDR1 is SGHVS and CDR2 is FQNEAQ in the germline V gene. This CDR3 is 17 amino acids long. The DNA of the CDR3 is TGTGCCAGCAGCTTAAGGGTTAGGGGTGGGGGCACAGATACGCAGTATTTT. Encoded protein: CASSLRVRGGGTDTQYF.

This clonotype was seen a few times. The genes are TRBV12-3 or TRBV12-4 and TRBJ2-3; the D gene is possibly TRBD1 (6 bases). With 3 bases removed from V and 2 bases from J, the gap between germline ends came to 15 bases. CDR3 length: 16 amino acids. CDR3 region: CASSLSGHPITDTQYF. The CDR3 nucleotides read TGTGCCAGCAGTTTGTCGGGACACCCAATCACAGATACGCAGTATTTT.

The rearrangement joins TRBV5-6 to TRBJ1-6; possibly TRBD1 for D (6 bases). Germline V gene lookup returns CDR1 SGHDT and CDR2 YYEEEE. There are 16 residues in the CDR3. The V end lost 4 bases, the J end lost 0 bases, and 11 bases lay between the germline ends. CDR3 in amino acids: CASSPDRGSYNSPLHF. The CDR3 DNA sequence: TGTGCCAGCAGCCCGGACAGAGGCTCCTATAATTCACCCCTCCACTTT.

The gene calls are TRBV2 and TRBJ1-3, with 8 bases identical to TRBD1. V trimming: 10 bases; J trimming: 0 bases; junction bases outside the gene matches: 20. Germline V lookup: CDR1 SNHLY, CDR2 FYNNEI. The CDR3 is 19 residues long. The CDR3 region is CAISRKQGASPRSGNTIYF. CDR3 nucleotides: TGTGCCATTTCCCGGAAGCAGGGGGCCTCCCCACGCTCTGGAAACACCATATATTTT.

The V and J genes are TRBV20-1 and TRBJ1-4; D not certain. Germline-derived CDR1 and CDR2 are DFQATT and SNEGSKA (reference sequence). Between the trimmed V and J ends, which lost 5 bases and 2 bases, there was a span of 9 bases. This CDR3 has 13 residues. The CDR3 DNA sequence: TGCAGTGCTCTCCGTTCTACTAATGAAAAACTGTTTTTT. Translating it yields CSALRSTNEKLFF.

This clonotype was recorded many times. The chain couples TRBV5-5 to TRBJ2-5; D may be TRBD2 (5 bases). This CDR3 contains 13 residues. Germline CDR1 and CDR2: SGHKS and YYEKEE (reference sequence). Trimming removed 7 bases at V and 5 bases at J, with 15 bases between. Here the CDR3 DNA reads TGTGCCAGCTTCGGCGGGTTCGGGGAGACCCAGTACTTC. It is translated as CASFGGFGETQYF.

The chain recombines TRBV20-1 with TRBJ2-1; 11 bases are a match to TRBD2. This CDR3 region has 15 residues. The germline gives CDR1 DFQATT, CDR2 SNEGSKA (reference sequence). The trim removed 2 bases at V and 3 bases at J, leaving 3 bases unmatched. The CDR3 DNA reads TGCAGTGCTAGACTAGCGGGGGGATACTACAATGAGCAGTTCTTC. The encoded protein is CSARLAGGYYNEQFF.

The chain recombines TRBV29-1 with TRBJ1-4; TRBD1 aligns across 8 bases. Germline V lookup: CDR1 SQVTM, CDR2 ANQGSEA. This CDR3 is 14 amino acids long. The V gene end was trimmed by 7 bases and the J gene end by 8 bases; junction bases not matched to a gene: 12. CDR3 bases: TGCAGCGGCTCCTTAGGCAGGGGGCCCGAAAAACTGTTTTTT. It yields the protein CSGSLGRGPEKLFF.

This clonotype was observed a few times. In DNA form, the CDR3 reads TGTGCCACCACCAACAGGGGGCACGGGGAGCTGTTTTTT. Translated: CATTNRGHGELFF. The chain has TRBV15 and TRBJ2-2; 9 positions match TRBD1. Germline CDR1 and CDR2: LNHNV and YYDKDF (reference sequence). The CDR3 runs to 13 residues. Losses at the gene ends were 7 bases for V and 7 bases for J; bases not matched to a gene: 4. Combining the CDR3 with reference TRBV15 and TRBJ2-2 gives the whole variable domain DAMVIQNPRYQVTQFGKPVTLSCSQTLNHNVMYWYQQKSSQAPKLLFHYYDKDFNNEADTPDNFQSRRPNTSFCFLDIRSPGLGDTAMYLCATTNRGHGELFFGEGSRLTVL.

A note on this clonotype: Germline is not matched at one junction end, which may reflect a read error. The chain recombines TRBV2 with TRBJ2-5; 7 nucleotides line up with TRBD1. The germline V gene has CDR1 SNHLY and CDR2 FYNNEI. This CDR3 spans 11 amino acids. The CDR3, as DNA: TGCGCCAGCAGTGAATATGGGACAGCCCCGTTC. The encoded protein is CASSEYGTAPF.

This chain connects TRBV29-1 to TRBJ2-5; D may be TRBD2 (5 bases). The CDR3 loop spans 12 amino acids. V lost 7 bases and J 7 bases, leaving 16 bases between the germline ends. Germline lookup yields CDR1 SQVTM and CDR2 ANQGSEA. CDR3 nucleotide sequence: TGCAGCGCGGAGGCCTTCGAAGGGACCCAGTACTTC. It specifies CSAEAFEGTQYF.